These 26 T cell receptor beta chains came from one sample sequenced in a study of memory CD8 T cells in hepatitis C reinfection (dated by TCRdb to the late 2010s). Library preparation employed the immunoSEQ multiplex PCR assay. The clones in this table, taken by TCRdb from immuneACCESS, are in-frame only. Not every clone is retained; where verified, under half of the shortfall comes from an unresolved V gene, and the cause of the rest is unknown. In this sample the table shows around 6,000 clones, 85% to 90% of which occur a single time. The ten largest clones take up approximately 23% of the sample. What this sample's time point label stands for: pre-reinfection, 55 to 20 weeks before reinfection detection. TCR sequencing was performed on the sorted cells directly ex vivo, without any in vitro expansion beforehand. The sample consisted of naive CD8+ T cells sorted from blood. The intended sense of this specimen's cell subset or site label: total naive CD8+CD45RO- T cells. Receptor source: a man between 45 and 60 years old with hepatitis C virus infection.

This clone was found once. This chain joins TRBV4-1 and TRBJ2-5; TRBD1 might be the D (5 bases). The J call is in doubt because the DNA end fits TRBJ2-7 better. This CDR3 has 13 residues. Germline V CDR1 and CDR2: MGHRA, YSYEKL. The CDR3 here is CASSQIQGYEQYF. DNA of the CDR3: TGCGCCAGCAGCCAAATTCAGGGCTACGAGCAGTACTTC.

The rearrangement uses TRBV9 and TRBJ2-5, with 10 bases that match TRBD2. This CDR3 is 16 amino acids long. Unmatched junction bases numbered 7, after V lost 4 bases and J lost 1 base. Germline V gene lookup returns CDR1 SGDLS and CDR2 YYNGEE. This CDR3 is CASSPWTSGFQETQYF. The CDR3 DNA follows: TGTGCCAGCAGCCCCTGGACTAGCGGTTTCCAAGAGACCCAGTACTTC. Based on the CDR3 plus reference TRBV9 and TRBJ2-5, the full variable domain is DSGVTQTPKHLITATGQRVTLRCSPRSGDLSVYWYQQSLDQGLQFLIQYYNGEERAKGNILERFSAQQFPDLHSELNLSSLELGDSALYFCASSPWTSGFQETQYFGPGTRLLVL.

The rearrangement uses TRBV5-4 and TRBJ1-1, with D tentatively TRBD1 (5 bases). The V and J ends lost 7 bases and 4 bases respectively, with 23 bases between them. Germline loops: CDR1 SGHNT, CDR2 YYREEE (reference sequence). The CDR3 covers 16 residues. The chain's CDR3 is CASVYLGGEVSTEAFF. CDR3 coding DNA: TGTGCCAGCGTTTATTTGGGAGGGGAGGTCAGCACTGAAGCTTTCTTT.

This chain connects TRBV9 to TRBJ2-3, with 7 positions matching TRBD2. The CDR3 is made up of 14 amino acids. The germline V gene has CDR1 SGDLS and CDR2 YYNGEE. Unmatched junction bases numbered 2, after V lost 0 bases and J lost 4 bases. The CDR3 loop reads CASSVGGSPDTQYF. DNA of the CDR3: TGTGCCAGCAGCGTAGGCGGGAGTCCAGATACGCAGTATTTT.

The rearrangement links TRBV6-5 to TRBJ1-6, with a tentative D call TRBD1 (5 bases). Germline V CDR1 and CDR2: MNHEY, SVGAGI. The germline V and J ends were trimmed by 4 bases and 10 bases, with 11 bases remaining between them. The CDR3 totals 13 residues. The CDR3: CASSSGTHSPLHF. DNA of the CDR3: TGTGCCAGCAGTTCGGGGACTCACTCACCCCTCCACTTT.

The V and J genes are TRBV27 and TRBJ1-2; TRBD1 matches 8 bases. The CDR3 covers 14 residues. Trimming at V came to 3 bases and at J to 2 bases, leaving 2 bases not matched to a gene. CDR1 and CDR2 (germline): MNHEY, SMNVEV (reference sequence). The CDR3 nucleotides read TGTGCCAGCAGTTTGACAGGGGCCAACTATGGCTACACCTTC. Its translation is CASSLTGANYGYTF.

The genes are TRBV4-2 and TRBJ2-3; D perhaps matches TRBD2 (5 bases). The CDR3 sequence is 16 residues long. V gave up 0 bases and J gave up 0 bases, with 10 bases separating them. The V gene's germline CDR1 is LGHNA and CDR2 YNFKEQ. The CDR3 DNA reads as TGTGCCAGCAGCCAAGAAGGCGGAGGCAGCACAGATACGCAGTATTTT. Amino acids: CASSQEGGGSTDTQYF.

V is TRBV11-2 and J is TRBJ2-1, with TRBD2 identical over 7 bases. V was clipped by 3 bases and J by 3 bases; unmatched bases: 2. Germline CDR1 and CDR2: SGHAT and FQNNGV. The length of the CDR3 is 14 residues. This CDR3 reads CASSLWGGYNEQFF. As DNA, the CDR3 is TGTGCCAGCAGCTTGTGGGGGGGCTACAATGAGCAGTTCTTC.

V and J are TRBV27 and TRBJ2-7, with D unresolved. The germline V gene has CDR1 MNHEY and CDR2 SMNVEV (reference sequence). The CDR3 contains 13 residues. With 2 bases removed from V and 3 bases from J, the gap between germline ends came to 8 bases. The CDR3 bases are TGTGCCAGCAGTTTAGGTTCAGACTACGAGCAGTACTTC. Amino acid sequence: CASSLGSDYEQYF.

J is TRBJ2-5 and V is TRBV11-3; tentative D call: TRBD1 (6 bases). The DNA end favors TRBJ2-7, so the J call may be wrong. The CDR3 runs 15 residues. Germline CDR1 and CDR2: SGHNT and YENEEA. The CDR3 nucleotides are TGTGCCAGCAGCTTAGCCCAATCAGGGGCCTACGAGCAGTACTTC. Protein product: CASSLAQSGAYEQYF.

Here the CDR3 reads CASTTGYQETQYF. CDR3 nucleotide sequence: TGCGCCAGCACGACAGGGTACCAAGAGACCCAGTACTTC. The chain uses TRBV5-1 and TRBJ2-5; TRBD1 matches at 7 bases. The CDR3 totals 13 residues. The ends lost 6 bases at V and 0 bases at J; junction bases unmatched: 2. CDR1 SGHRS and CDR2 YFSETQ come from the germline V gene.

The genes are TRBV28 and TRBJ2-7, with D possibly matching TRBD2 (6 bases). Germline V CDR1 and CDR2: MDHEN, SYDVKM. There are 14 residues in the CDR3. Trimming removed 5 bases at V and 3 bases at J, with 14 bases between. As DNA, the CDR3 is TGTGCCAGCAGTCCTAGACTAGAATACTACGAGCAGTACTTC. Residues: CASSPRLEYYEQYF.

The gene calls are TRBV9 and TRBJ2-1; 7 nucleotides match TRBD2. The CDR3 runs to 14 residues. The germline V gene encodes CDR1 SGDLS and CDR2 YYNGEE. The V and J ends lost 4 bases and 9 bases, in that order; junction bases with no gene match: 10. CDR3 amino acids: CASSLETSYGEQFF. CDR3 sequence (DNA): TGTGCCAGCAGCTTAGAGACTAGCTACGGTGAGCAGTTCTTC. Full variable domain (outside the CDR3, taken from reference TRBV9 and TRBJ2-1): DSGVTQTPKHLITATGQRVTLRCSPRSGDLSVYWYQQSLDQGLQFLIQYYNGEERAKGNILERFSAQQFPDLHSELNLSSLELGDSALYFCASSLETSYGEQFFGPGTRLTVL.

The chain recombines TRBV19 with TRBJ2-1; 9 positions match TRBD2. CDR3 size: 16 residues. Germline V lookup: CDR1 LNHDA, CDR2 SQIVND (reference sequence). The V and J ends lost 3 bases and 11 bases, in that order; junction bases with no gene match: 14. This CDR3 reads CASSINVVAGDLKQFF. The CDR3 region has the DNA TGTGCCAGTAGTATTAATGTGGTAGCGGGAGATCTAAAGCAGTTCTTC.

The CDR3 region has the DNA TGTGCTAGTGGTTTACAACTAGCGGGAGAGGAAGGGGAGCAGTTCTTC. It yields the protein CASGLQLAGEEGEQFF. This sequence joins TRBV12-5 and TRBJ2-1; 11 bases match TRBD2. The germline gives CDR1 LGHNT, CDR2 FRNRAP. This CDR3 is 16 amino acids long. After removal of 3 bases from V and 10 bases from J, the junction contained 11 bases not matched to a gene.

The V call is TRBV7-3, the J call TRBJ2-3; the match to TRBD2 covers 10 bases. The germline CDR1 and CDR2 sequences are SGHTA and FQGTGA. This CDR3 has 15 amino acids. With 3 bases clipped from V and 4 bases from J, the junction kept 4 bases outside the gene matches. The CDR3, as DNA: TGTGCCAGCAGCTTGCTAGCGGGAGTGTCAGATACGCAGTATTTT. This encodes CASSLLAGVSDTQYF.

This clone was observed a single time. This chain links TRBV6-6 with TRBJ2-1; 9 nucleotides agree with TRBD2. This CDR3 is built from 14 residues. Germline CDR1 MNHNY, CDR2 SVGAGI (reference sequence). V dropped 10 bases and J dropped 3; count of bases not matched to a gene: 7. The CDR3 DNA follows: TGTGCCACCGTAGGGACTAGCCTCTACAATGAGCAGTTCTTC. This codes for CATVGTSLYNEQFF.

The CDR3: CASSQERQRDSGNTIYF. The DNA of the CDR3 is TGCGCCAGCAGCCAAGAAAGACAGCGCGACTCTGGAAACACCATATATTTT. This chain links TRBV4-3 with TRBJ1-3, with D possibly being TRBD1 (5 bases). CDR1 and CDR2 from the germline V gene are LGHNA and YSLEER. V was shortened by 0 bases and J by 0 bases, with 12 bases between the two germline ends. The CDR3 has 17 amino acids.

The rearrangement joins TRBV11-2 to TRBJ2-7; 7 bases map to TRBD2. Trimming at V came to 3 bases and at J to 4 bases, leaving 3 bases not matched to a gene. The CDR3 is 13 residues long. Per germline, CDR1 SGHAT and CDR2 FQNNGV. The CDR3 nucleotides are TGTGCCAGCAGCTTCTCTAGCGGATACGAGCAGTACTTC. This gives the protein CASSFSSGYEQYF.

V is TRBV11-2 and J is TRBJ2-1; 13 nucleotides match TRBD2. The CDR3 loop spans 18 amino acids. After removal of 0 bases from V and 2 bases from J, the junction contained 4 bases not matched to a gene. Looked up from germline, CDR1 is SGHAT and CDR2 is FQNNGV. For the CDR3, the DNA is TGTGCCAGCAGCTTAGAACTAGCGGGAGGGTTTACCTACAATGAGCAGTTCTTC. Residues: CASSLELAGGFTYNEQFF.

The chain employs TRBV10-2 and TRBJ1-5; 9 bases line up with TRBD1. The V gene end was trimmed by 9 bases and the J gene end by 5 bases; junction bases not matched to a gene: 8. The CDR3 consists of 14 residues. Germline CDR1 and CDR2: WSHSY and SAAADI. As DNA, the CDR3 is TGCGCCAGTCGGGACAGGGAGCTTCATCAGCCCCAGCATTTT. Its translation is CASRDRELHQPQHF.

This clone was recorded once. The V call is TRBV5-1, the J call TRBJ2-3, with 12 bases matching TRBD2. With 4 bases clipped from V and 3 bases from J, the junction kept 6 bases outside the gene matches. The CDR3 contains 16 residues. The V gene's germline CDR1 is SGHRS and CDR2 YFSETQ. CDR3: CASSDGLAGMTDTQYF. The CDR3 bases are TGCGCCAGCAGCGACGGACTAGCGGGAATGACAGATACGCAGTATTTT.

The chain is built from TRBV7-3 and TRBJ2-6, with a possible D match to TRBD1 (5 bases). The CDR3 totals 16 residues. Trimming shortened V by 4 bases and J by 4 bases, and 14 bases separated the two germline ends. Germline V gene data show CDR1 as SGHTA and CDR2 as FQGTGA. CDR3 sequence reads: CASSSPRQPGANVLTF. The CDR3 DNA follows: TGTGCCAGCAGCTCCCCTAGACAGCCCGGGGCCAACGTCCTGACTTTC.

The J gene is TRBJ2-1, the V gene TRBV25-1; possible D gene TRBD2, 6 bases. The V gene lost 3 bases and the J gene lost 4 bases, with 10 bases spanning the gap. The CDR3 sequence is 14 residues long. Germline assignment: CDR1 MGHDK and CDR2 SYGVNS. The CDR3 sequence: CASSDRETYNEQFF. The DNA for the CDR3 is TGTGCCAGCAGTGATCGGGAGACTTACAATGAGCAGTTCTTC.

The chain carries TRBV2 and TRBJ2-2; possibly TRBD2 for D (6 bases). Germline CDR1 SNHLY, CDR2 FYNNEI. V lost 5 bases and J 1 base, leaving 14 bases between the germline ends. There are 16 residues in the CDR3. CDR3 nucleotides: TGTGCCAGCAGTTGGGGAGGACCGATGAACACCGGGGAGCTGTTTTTT. Protein sequence: CASSWGGPMNTGELFF.

The chain employs TRBV7-9 and TRBJ2-3; D may be TRBD2 (6 bases). The V and J ends lost 5 bases and 2 bases respectively, with 23 bases between them. CDR1 and CDR2 from the germline V gene are SEHNR and FQNEAQ (reference sequence). The CDR3 is 18 residues long. The CDR3 here is CASSAWGGAGLLTDTQYF. DNA of the CDR3: TGTGCCAGCAGCGCGTGGGGTGGAGCGGGCCTACTCACAGATACGCAGTATTTT.